These 21 T cell receptor beta chains came from one sample sequenced in a study of blood T cell repertoires in COVID-19. Libraries were prepared by immunoSEQ multiplex PCR; TCRdb keeps only in-frame clonotypes and omits some of them. The table lists about 99,000 clones, about 83% of them singletons, with approximately 2% in the top ten. The material sequenced was peripheral blood. Receptors originate from a man between 65 and 85 years old with active or convalescent COVID-19.

The J gene is TRBJ2-5, the V gene TRBV5-6; no firm D call. The CDR3 sequence is 14 residues long. Germline lookup yields CDR1 SGHDT and CDR2 YYEEEE. With 4 bases removed from V and 1 base from J, the gap between germline ends came to 11 bases. CDR3 region: CASSLISGQETQYF. CDR3 coding DNA: TGTGCCAGCAGCCTTATCTCGGGCCAAGAGACCCAGTACTTC.

The rearrangement joins TRBV28 to TRBJ1-2; TRBD1 matches at 7 bases. V was clipped by 5 bases and J by 4 bases; unmatched bases: 13. Per the germline V gene, CDR1 is MDHEN and CDR2 is SYDVKM. CDR3 length equals 16 residues. This chain's CDR3 is CASSEDRPLGGYGYTF. Here the CDR3 DNA reads TGTGCCAGCAGTGAGGACAGGCCCCTCGGGGGCTATGGCTACACCTTC.

The chain employs TRBV5-6 and TRBJ1-2; 10 bases agree with TRBD1. From germline, CDR1 is SGHDT and CDR2 YYEEEE. This CDR3 contains 14 residues. V was pared by 6 bases and J by 7 bases, with 9 bases of the junction left unmatched. CDR3 sequence: CASTETGGYFGYTF. In DNA, the CDR3 is TGTGCCAGCACCGAGACAGGGGGCTATTTTGGCTACACCTTC.

This chain uses TRBV3-1 (or the pseudogene TRBV3-2) with TRBJ1-5; tentatively, D is TRBD1 (5 bases). The germline V gene has CDR1 LGHDT and CDR2 YNNKEL (reference sequence). The CDR3 consists of 15 residues. V lost 1 base to trimming and J lost 7 bases, with 14 bases between them. The CDR3 spells CASSQGGGTDQPQHF. CDR3 coding DNA: TGTGCCAGCAGCCAAGGGGGGGGGACGGACCAGCCCCAGCATTTT.

As regards this clone: This sample includes further DNA sequences coding for the same CDR3. J is TRBJ2-1 and V is TRBV19, with 14 bases matching TRBD2. The length of the CDR3 is 15 residues. Germline loops: CDR1 LNHDA, CDR2 SQIVND (reference sequence). V was clipped by 5 bases and J by 7 bases; unmatched bases: 4. CDR3 residues: CASSSWTSGGNEQFF. The CDR3 DNA sequence: TGTGCCAGTAGTTCCTGGACTAGCGGGGGGAATGAGCAGTTCTTC.

The rearrangement uses TRBV30 and TRBJ2-2, with 8 bases aligning to TRBD1. The trim removed 2 bases at V and 3 bases at J, leaving 5 bases unmatched. CDR1 is GTSNPN, CDR2 SVGIG, per germline (reference sequence). The CDR3 consists of 15 residues. This CDR3 is CAWSIQGGHTGELFF. For the CDR3, the DNA is TGTGCCTGGAGTATACAGGGGGGACACACCGGGGAGCTGTTTTTT.

The chain combines TRBV4-3 with TRBJ2-1, with 10 bases aligning to TRBD1. The CDR3 consists of 17 residues. Trimming cost V 0 bases and J 2 bases; bases outside gene matches: 4. The germline CDR1 and CDR2 sequences are LGHNA and YSLEER. The CDR3 loop is CASSQDTGQGAYNEQFF. The DNA for the CDR3 is TGCGCCAGCAGCCAAGATACAGGACAGGGGGCCTACAATGAGCAGTTCTTC.

The rearrangement links TRBV7-8 to TRBJ1-6; D ambiguous. The CDR3 runs to 12 residues. The germline V gene encodes CDR1 SGHVS and CDR2 FQNEAQ. V lost 7 bases and J lost 12, with 13 bases in between. CDR3 loop: CASTLGRGPLHF. The CDR3 nucleotides are TGTGCCAGCACCCTTGGTCGGGGACCCCTCCACTTT.

Only one count was recorded for this clone. The chain has TRBV5-1 and TRBJ2-1, with 7 bases that match TRBD1. This CDR3 is 15 amino acids long. Trimming cost V 4 bases and J 5 bases; bases outside gene matches: 9. Germline CDR1 reads SGHRS; CDR2 reads YFSETQ. The CDR3 DNA follows: TGCGCCAGCAGCCAGGAAGGGGGCAGGAACAATGAGCAGTTCTTC. Translation gives CASSQEGGRNNEQFF.

This sequence joins TRBV28 and TRBJ2-3; the match to TRBD2 covers 11 bases. V shed 2 bases, J shed 8 bases, and the junction held 12 bases outside the gene matches. The germline V gene encodes CDR1 MDHEN and CDR2 SYDVKM. The CDR3 sequence is 17 residues long. CDR3 amino acids: CASSLVGIAGGQSTQYF. The CDR3 coding sequence is TGTGCCAGCAGTTTAGTCGGGATAGCGGGGGGGCAGAGTACGCAGTATTTT.

V gene TRBV25-1 combines with J gene TRBJ2-5; D call uncertain. The CDR3 runs to 12 residues. Germline CDR1 is MGHDK and CDR2 is SYGVNS. V was cut by 5 bases and J by 5 bases, with 9 bases left in between. CDR3 residues: CASSFLGETQYF. The DNA of the CDR3 is TGTGCCAGCAGTTTTCTCGGGGAGACCCAGTACTTC.

V gene TRBV7-2 combines with J gene TRBJ1-1, with TRBD1 identical over 11 bases. The CDR3 is 16 amino acids. The germline CDR1 and CDR2 sequences are SGHTA and FQGNSA. The ends lost 5 bases at V and 1 base at J; junction bases unmatched: 6. The CDR3 here is CASSPGTGGTNTEAFF. The CDR3 nucleotides are TGTGCCAGCAGCCCTGGGACAGGGGGGACGAACACTGAAGCTTTCTTT.

This chain connects TRBV24-1 to TRBJ1-1; no reliable D call. CDR1 and CDR2 from the germline V gene are KGHDR and SFDVKD. The CDR3 consists of 13 residues. Trimming cost V 2 bases and J 4 bases, with 7 bases left between them. The CDR3 sequence is CATSDYGSTEAFF. The CDR3 DNA reads as TGTGCCACCAGTGATTATGGTAGCACTGAAGCTTTCTTT.

The chain combines TRBV3-1 (or the pseudogene TRBV3-2) with TRBJ1-2, with D possibly being TRBD1 (6 bases). CDR1 is LGHDT and CDR2 is YNNKEL in the germline V gene (reference sequence). This CDR3 region has 15 residues. V was cut by 2 bases and J by 8 bases, with 18 bases left in between. This CDR3 reads CASSQIAGAQRGYTF. DNA for the CDR3: TGTGCCAGCAGCCAAATCGCAGGGGCGCAGCGGGGCTACACCTTC.

The V gene is TRBV18, the J gene TRBJ2-5; 8 nucleotides match TRBD1. The germline V gene encodes CDR1 KGHSH and CDR2 LQKENI. The length of the CDR3 is 14 residues. Germline trimming cut 8 bases from V and 5 bases from J; bases unmatched to any gene: 10. CDR3 amino acids: CASRGQGFGETQYF. CDR3 nucleotides: TGTGCCAGCCGCGGACAGGGTTTCGGGGAGACCCAGTACTTC.

The chain employs TRBV27 and TRBJ1-1; D is uncertain. Trimming shortened V by 5 bases and J by 1 base, and 8 bases separated the two germline ends. This CDR3 has 13 amino acids. CDR1 MNHEY and CDR2 SMNVEV come from the germline V gene (reference sequence). The CDR3 reads CASSTSKNTEAFF. The CDR3, as DNA: TGTGCCAGCAGTACTTCTAAGAACACTGAAGCTTTCTTT.

The J gene is TRBJ1-2, the V gene TRBV19; D gene unclear. V was trimmed by 5 bases and J by 4 bases, leaving 11 bases between them. The CDR3 is 13 amino acids. Germline V gene data show CDR1 as LNHDA and CDR2 as SQIVND (reference sequence). The CDR3 DNA sequence: TGTGCCAGTAGTTTCACAGCAAGCTATGGCTACACCTTC. Translated: CASSFTASYGYTF.

This chain connects TRBV4-2 to TRBJ2-5, with D tentatively TRBD2 (6 bases). V lost 0 bases, J lost 1 base, and 18 bases lay in between. The CDR3 consists of 18 residues. Germline V lookup: CDR1 LGHNA, CDR2 YNFKEQ. The CDR3 spells CASSQEGIGGAGQETQYF. CDR3 in DNA: TGTGCCAGCAGCCAAGAGGGGATAGGTGGAGCGGGCCAAGAGACCCAGTACTTC.

This chain uses TRBV5-4 with TRBJ2-3; D perhaps matches TRBD2 (7 bases). CDR1 is SGHNT, CDR2 YYREEE, per germline (reference sequence). Trimming took 0 bases from V and 4 from J, leaving 15 bases between them. The CDR3 extends over 16 amino acids. The DNA of the CDR3 is TGTGCCAGCAGCTTGGTGGTAGGAGGGGGGGCAGATACGCAGTATTTT. Translating it yields CASSLVVGGGADTQYF.

This chain links TRBV7-2 with TRBJ1-2; D perhaps matches TRBD1 (5 bases). CDR3 length: 14 amino acids. The V end was cut by 4 bases, the J end by 4 bases, with 13 bases between. CDR1 is SGHTA, CDR2 FQGNSA, per germline. The CDR3 reads CASSYTLGGYGYTF. The CDR3 DNA follows: TGTGCCAGCAGCTACACTTTGGGGGGCTATGGCTACACCTTC.

This chain links TRBV6-7 with TRBJ2-7, with D maybe TRBD1 (6 bases). TRBV6-7 is an ORF for which the function is uncertain. Trimming removed 6 bases at V and 2 bases at J, with 17 bases between. CDR3 length equals 15 residues. The CDR3 bases are TGTGCCAGCAGCATTTGCTTGGGGGCCCCCTACGAGCAGTACTTC. It codes for CASSICLGAPYEQYF.